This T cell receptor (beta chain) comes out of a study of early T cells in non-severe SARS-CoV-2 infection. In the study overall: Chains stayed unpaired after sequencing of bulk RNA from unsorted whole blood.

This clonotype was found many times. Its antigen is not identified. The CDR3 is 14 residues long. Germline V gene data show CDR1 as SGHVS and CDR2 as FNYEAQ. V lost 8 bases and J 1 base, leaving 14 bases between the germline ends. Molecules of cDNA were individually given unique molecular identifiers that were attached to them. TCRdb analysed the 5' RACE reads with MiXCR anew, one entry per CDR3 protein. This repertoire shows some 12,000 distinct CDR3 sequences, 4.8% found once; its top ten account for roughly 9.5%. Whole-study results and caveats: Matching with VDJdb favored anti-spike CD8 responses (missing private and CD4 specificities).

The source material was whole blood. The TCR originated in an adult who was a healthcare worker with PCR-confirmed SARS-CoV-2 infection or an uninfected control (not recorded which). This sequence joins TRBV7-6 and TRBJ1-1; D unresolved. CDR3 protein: CASSSGLENTEAFF. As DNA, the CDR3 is TGTGCCAGCTCGAGCGGACTGGAGAACACTGAAGCTTTCTTT.